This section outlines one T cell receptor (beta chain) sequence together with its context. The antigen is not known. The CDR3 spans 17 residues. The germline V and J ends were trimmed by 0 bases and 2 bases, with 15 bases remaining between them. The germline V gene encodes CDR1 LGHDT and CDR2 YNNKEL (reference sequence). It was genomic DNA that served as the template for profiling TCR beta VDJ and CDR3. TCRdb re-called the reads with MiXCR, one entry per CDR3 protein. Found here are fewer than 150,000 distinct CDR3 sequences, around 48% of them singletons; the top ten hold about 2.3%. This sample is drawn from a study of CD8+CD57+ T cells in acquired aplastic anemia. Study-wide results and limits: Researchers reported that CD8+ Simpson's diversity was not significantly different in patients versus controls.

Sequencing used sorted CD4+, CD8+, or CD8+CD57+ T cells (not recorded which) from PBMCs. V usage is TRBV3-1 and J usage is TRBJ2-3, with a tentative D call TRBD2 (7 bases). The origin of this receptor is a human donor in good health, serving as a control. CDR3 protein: CASSQDRGGAFTDTQYF. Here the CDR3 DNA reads TGTGCCAGCAGCCAAGATAGGGGGGGGGCCTTCACAGATACGCAGTATTTT.